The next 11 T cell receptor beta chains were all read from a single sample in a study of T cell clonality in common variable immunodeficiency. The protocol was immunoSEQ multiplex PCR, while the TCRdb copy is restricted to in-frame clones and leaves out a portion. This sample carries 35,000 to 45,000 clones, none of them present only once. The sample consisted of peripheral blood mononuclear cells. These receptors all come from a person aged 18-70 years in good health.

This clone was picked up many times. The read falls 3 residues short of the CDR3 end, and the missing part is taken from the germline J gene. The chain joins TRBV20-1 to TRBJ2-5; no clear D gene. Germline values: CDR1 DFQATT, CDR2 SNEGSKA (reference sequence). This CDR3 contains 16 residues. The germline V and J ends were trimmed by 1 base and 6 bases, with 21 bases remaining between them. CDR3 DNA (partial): TGCAGTGCTAGAGGGAGTGGAAGCGATAGGCAGAAGACC. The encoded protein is CSARGSGSDRQKT. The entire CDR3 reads CSARGSGSDRQKTQYF.

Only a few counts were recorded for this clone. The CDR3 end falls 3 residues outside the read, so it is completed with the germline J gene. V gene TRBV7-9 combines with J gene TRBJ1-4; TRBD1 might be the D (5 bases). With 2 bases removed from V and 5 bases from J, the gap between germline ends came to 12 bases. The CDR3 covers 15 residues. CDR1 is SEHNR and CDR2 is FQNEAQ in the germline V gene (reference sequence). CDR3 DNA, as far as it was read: TGTGCCAGCAGCTTATTTGGGGACTGGAATGAAAAA. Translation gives CASSLFGDWNEK. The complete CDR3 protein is CASSLFGDWNEKLFF.

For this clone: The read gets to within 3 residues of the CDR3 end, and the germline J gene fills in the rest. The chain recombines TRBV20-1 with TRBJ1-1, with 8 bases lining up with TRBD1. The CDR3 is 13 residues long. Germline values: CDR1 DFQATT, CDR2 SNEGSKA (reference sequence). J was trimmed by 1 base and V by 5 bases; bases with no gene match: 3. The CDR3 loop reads CSASDRGNTEAFF. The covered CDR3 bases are TGCAGTGCTTCTGACAGGGGGAACACTGAA.

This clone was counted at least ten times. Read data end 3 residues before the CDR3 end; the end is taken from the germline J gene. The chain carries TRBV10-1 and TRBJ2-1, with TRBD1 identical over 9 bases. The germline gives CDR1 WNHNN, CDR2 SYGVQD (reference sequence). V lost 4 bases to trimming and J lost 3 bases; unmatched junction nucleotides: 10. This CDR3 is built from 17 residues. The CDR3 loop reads CASSGDRETRDYNEQFF. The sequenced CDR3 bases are TGCGCCAGCAGTGGGGACAGGGAAACACGAGACTACAATGAG.

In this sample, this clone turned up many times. CDR3 in amino acids: CSALDPGQIYNEQFF. The CDR3 bases that were read are TGCAGTGCTCTTGACCCGGGACAGATATACAATGAG. The rearrangement uses TRBV20-1 and TRBJ2-1; 7 bases are shared with TRBD1. Sequencing ends 3 residues short of the CDR3 end; the germline J gene provides the rest. V dropped 5 bases and J dropped 4; count of bases not matched to a gene: 11. Germline lookup yields CDR1 DFQATT and CDR2 SNEGSKA (reference sequence). This CDR3 has 15 amino acids.

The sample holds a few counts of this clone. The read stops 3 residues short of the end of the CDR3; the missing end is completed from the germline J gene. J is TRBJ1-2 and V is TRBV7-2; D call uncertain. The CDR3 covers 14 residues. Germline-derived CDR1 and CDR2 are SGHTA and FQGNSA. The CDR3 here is CASSITASTDTYTF. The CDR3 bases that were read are TGTGCCAGCAGCATAACGGCTAGCACAGATACC.

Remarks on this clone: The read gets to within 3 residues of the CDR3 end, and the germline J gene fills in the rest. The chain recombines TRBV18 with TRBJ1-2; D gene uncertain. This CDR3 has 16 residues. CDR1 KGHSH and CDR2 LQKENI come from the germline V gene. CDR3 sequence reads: CASSPQIMRADNDYTF. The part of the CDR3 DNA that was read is TGTGCCAGCTCACCCCAGATAATGAGGGCAGACAATGAC.

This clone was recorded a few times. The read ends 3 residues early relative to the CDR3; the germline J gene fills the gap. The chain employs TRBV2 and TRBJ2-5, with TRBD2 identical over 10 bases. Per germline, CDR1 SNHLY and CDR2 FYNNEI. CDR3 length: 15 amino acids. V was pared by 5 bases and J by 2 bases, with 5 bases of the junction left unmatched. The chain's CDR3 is CASSLAGVIQETQYF. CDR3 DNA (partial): TGTGCCAGCAGTCTAGCGGGGGTGATACAAGAGACC. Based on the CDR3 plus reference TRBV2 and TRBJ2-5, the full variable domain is EPEVTQTPSHQVTQMGQEVILRCVPISNHLYFYWYRQILGQKVEFLVSFYNNEISEKSEIFDDQFSVERPDGSNFTLKIRSTKLEDSAMYFCASSLAGVIQETQYFGPGTRLLVL.

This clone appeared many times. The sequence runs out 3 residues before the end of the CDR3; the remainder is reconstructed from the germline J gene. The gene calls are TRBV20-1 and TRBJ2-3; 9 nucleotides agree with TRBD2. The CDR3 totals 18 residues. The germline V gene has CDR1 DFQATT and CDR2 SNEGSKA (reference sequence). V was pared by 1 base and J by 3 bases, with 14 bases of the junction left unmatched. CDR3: CSARASRRVLAGTDTQYF. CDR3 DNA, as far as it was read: TGCAGTGCTAGAGCTTCACGTCGGGTTCTAGCGGGGACAGATACG.

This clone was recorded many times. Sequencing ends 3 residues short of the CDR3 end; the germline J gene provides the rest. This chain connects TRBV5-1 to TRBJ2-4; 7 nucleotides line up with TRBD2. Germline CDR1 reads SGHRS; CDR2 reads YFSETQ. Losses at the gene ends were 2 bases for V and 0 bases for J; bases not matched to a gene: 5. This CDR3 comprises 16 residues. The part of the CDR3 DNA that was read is TGCGCCAGCAGCTTTTATGCGGGAGTAGCCAAAAACATT. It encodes CASSFYAGVAKNI. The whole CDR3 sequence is CASSFYAGVAKNIQYF. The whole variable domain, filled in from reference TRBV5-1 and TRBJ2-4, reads KAGVTQTPRYLIKTRGQQVTLSCSPISGHRSVSWYQQTPGQGLQFLFEYFSETQRNKGNFPGRFSGRQFSNSRSEMNVSTLELGDSALYLCASSFYAGVAKNIQYFGAGTRLSVL.

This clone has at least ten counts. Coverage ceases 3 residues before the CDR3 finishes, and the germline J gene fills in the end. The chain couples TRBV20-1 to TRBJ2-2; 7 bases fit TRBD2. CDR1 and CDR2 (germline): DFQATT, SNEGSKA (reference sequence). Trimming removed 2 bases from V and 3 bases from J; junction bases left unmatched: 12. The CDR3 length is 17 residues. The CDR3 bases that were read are TGCAGTGCTAGATTCCTCCCCTTAGCGGGCTACACCGGGGAG. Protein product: CSARFLPLAGYTGE. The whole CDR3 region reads CSARFLPLAGYTGELFF.